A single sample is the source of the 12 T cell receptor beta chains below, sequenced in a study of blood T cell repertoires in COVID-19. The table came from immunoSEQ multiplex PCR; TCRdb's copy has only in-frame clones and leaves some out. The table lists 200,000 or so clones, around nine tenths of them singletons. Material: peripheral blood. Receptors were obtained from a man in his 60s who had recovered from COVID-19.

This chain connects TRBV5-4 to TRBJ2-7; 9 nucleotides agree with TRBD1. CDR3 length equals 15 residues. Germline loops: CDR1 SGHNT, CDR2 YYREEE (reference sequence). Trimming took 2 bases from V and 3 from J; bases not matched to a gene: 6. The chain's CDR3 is CASSFGGQGSYEQYF. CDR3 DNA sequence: TGTGCCAGCAGCTTCGGGGGACAGGGAAGCTACGAGCAGTACTTC.

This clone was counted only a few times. Here the CDR3 DNA reads TGCGCCAGCAGCTTGTGGGCAGGGGGCCCGGGTACGAACACTGAAGCTTTCTTT. Its protein is CASSLWAGGPGTNTEAFF. The J gene is TRBJ1-1, the V gene TRBV5-1, with TRBD1 identical over 8 bases. The germline gives CDR1 SGHRS, CDR2 YFSETQ. The CDR3 spans 18 residues. V was clipped by 1 base and J by 1 base; unmatched bases: 12.

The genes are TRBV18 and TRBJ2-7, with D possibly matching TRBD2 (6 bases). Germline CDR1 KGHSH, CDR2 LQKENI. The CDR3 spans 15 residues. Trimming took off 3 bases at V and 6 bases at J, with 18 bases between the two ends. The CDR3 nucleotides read TGTGCCAGCTCACCCCAACAGCGGGCATCTGGCGAGCAGTACTTC. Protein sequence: CASSPQQRASGEQYF.

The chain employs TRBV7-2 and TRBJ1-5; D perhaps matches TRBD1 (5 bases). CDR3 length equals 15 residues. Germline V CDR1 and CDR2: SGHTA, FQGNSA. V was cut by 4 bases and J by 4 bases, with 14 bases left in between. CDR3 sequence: CASSWSGSGNQPQHF. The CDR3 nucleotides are TGTGCCAGCAGCTGGAGTGGGTCAGGGAATCAGCCCCAGCATTTT.

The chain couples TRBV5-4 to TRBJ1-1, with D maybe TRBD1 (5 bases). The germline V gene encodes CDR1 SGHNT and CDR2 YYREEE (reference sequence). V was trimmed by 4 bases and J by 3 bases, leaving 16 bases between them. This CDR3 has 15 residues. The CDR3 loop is CASSRTHSGDTEAFF. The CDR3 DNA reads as TGTGCCAGCAGCCGGACCCATTCGGGGGACACTGAAGCTTTCTTT. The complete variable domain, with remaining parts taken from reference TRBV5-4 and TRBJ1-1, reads ETGVTQSPTHLIKTRGQQVTLRCSSQSGHNTVSWYQQALGQGPQFIFQYYREEENGRGNFPPRFSGLQFPNYSSELNVNALELDDSALYLCASSRTHSGDTEAFFGQGTRLTVV.

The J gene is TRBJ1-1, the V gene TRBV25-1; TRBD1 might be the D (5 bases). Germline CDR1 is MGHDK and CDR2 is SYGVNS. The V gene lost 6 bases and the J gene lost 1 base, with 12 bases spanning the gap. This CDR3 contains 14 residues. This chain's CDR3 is CASRLTVTNTEAFF. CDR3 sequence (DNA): TGTGCCAGCAGGCTGACAGTTACGAACACTGAAGCTTTCTTT.

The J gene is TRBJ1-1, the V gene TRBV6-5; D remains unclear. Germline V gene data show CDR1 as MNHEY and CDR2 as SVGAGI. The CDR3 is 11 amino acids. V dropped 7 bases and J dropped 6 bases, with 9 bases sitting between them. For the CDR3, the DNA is TGTGCCAGCAAAGGGAGGGCTGAAGCTTTCTTT. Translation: CASKGRAEAFF.

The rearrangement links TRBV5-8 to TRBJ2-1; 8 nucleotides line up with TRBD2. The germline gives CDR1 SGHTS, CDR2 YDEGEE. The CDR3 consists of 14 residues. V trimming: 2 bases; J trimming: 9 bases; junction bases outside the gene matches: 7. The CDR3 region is CASSFGTSLTEQFF. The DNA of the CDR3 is TGTGCCAGCAGCTTCGGGACTAGTCTGACTGAGCAGTTCTTC.

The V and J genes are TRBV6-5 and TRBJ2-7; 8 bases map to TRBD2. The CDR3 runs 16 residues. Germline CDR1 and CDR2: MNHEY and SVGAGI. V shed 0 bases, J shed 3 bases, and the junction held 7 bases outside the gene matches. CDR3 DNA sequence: TGTGCCAGCAGTTACTCTGGCGGGAGGACCCGCTACGAGCAGTACTTC. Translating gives CASSYSGGRTRYEQYF.

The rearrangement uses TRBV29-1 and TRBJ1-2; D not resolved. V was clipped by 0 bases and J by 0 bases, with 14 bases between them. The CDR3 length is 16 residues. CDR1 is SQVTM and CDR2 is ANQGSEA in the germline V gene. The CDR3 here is CSVEDAEKEANYGYTF. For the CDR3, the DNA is TGCAGCGTTGAAGATGCCGAAAAAGAGGCTAACTATGGCTACACCTTC.

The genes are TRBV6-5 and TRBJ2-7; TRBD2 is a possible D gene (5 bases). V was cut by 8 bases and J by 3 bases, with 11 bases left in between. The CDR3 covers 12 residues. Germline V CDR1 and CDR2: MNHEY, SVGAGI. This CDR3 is CASEGSGYEQYF. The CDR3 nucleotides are TGTGCCAGCGAAGGCAGCGGCTACGAGCAGTACTTC.

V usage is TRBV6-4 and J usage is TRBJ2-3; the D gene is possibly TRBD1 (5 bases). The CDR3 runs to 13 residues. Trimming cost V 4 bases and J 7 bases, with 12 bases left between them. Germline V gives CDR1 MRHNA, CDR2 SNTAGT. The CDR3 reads CASSGKVGHTQYF. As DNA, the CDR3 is TGTGCCAGCAGTGGAAAGGTGGGGCATACGCAGTATTTT.